The 12 T cell receptor beta chains listed next were all sequenced from one sample in a study of T cells in Graves' hyperthyroidism and ophthalmopathy. Using RNA transcripts as the source, TCR beta CDR3 regions were amplified. HTBI primers drove first-round RT-PCR of the TCR CDR3. TCRdb passed the multiplex PCR reads through MiXCR, listing each CDR3 protein once. The sample contains some 350,000 distinct CDR3 sequences, about 15% of which appear only once. The specimen sequenced was blood. The receptors were gathered from a woman in her sixties with Graves' ophthalmopathy.

In its sample, this clonotype was seen many times. The gene calls are TRBV15 and TRBJ2-5; the match to TRBD1 covers 10 bases. This CDR3 contains 15 residues. Germline assignment: CDR1 LNHNV and CDR2 YYDKDF (reference sequence). V trimming: 3 bases; J trimming: 5 bases; junction bases outside the gene matches: 6. The CDR3 DNA is TGTGCCACCAGCAGCGACAGGGGGCCCTCCGAGACCCAGTACTTC. Its translation: CATSSDRGPSETQYF.

The sample holds one count of this clonotype. A read error may be the cause here, since a much bigger clone is one base away. The conserved phenylalanine or tryptophan normally closing the CDR3 is absent here, so this likely arose from a read error. V gene TRBV6-1 combines with J gene TRBJ1-1, with D perhaps TRBD1 (5 bases). V was trimmed by 10 bases and J by 4 bases, leaving 10 bases between them. The CDR3 has 11 residues. Germline CDR1 MNHNS, CDR2 SASEGT. The CDR3 loop is CAIGAGTEAFL. As DNA, the CDR3 is TGTGCCATCGGGGCGGGCACTGAAGCTTTCCTT.

This clonotype was counted many times. CDR3 sequence reads: CASSPGLEGIQYF. The CDR3, as DNA: TGTGCCAGCAGTCCGGGACTAGAGGGCATTCAGTACTTC. This chain connects TRBV27 to TRBJ2-4; 8 nucleotides agree with TRBD2. The CDR3 has 13 residues. The germline V gene encodes CDR1 MNHEY and CDR2 SMNVEV (reference sequence). The trim removed 5 bases at V and 9 bases at J, leaving 6 bases unmatched.

The CDR3 nucleotides read TGCAGTGCTAGAGCCCGCGTTGGACTAGCGGGAGATACGCAGTATTTT. This translates into CSARARVGLAGDTQYF. The genes are TRBV20-1 and TRBJ2-3; 11 nucleotides line up with TRBD2. Losses at the gene ends were 1 base for V and 5 bases for J; bases not matched to a gene: 8. The CDR3 has 16 residues. The germline gives CDR1 DFQATT, CDR2 SNEGSKA (reference sequence).

As regards this clonotype: Just one base apart from a much larger clone, this may be a read error. The chain joins TRBV6-9 to TRBJ2-5; D tentatively fits TRBD1 or TRBD2 (5 bases each). This CDR3 spans 17 amino acids. The germline V gene has CDR1 MNHGY and CDR2 SVAAGI. The ends were cut back, 3 bases at V and 1 base at J, with 18 bases in the middle. CDR3 loop: CASSYGLGRGPQETQYF. DNA of the CDR3: TGTGCCAGCAGTTACGGCCTCGGACGGGGACCCCAAGAGACCCAGTACTTC.

Many counts were recorded for this clonotype. The chain is built from TRBV30 and TRBJ2-5; D may be TRBD2 (6 bases). V lost 5 bases to trimming and J lost 1 base, with 17 bases between them. The CDR3 loop spans 15 amino acids. Per the germline V gene, CDR1 is GTSNPN and CDR2 is SVGIG (reference sequence). In nucleotides, the CDR3 is TGTGCCTGGTCCTTGCGACTAGTCGGCCAAGAGACCCAGTACTTC. Translation: CAWSLRLVGQETQYF.

This clonotype was counted ten times or more. The CDR3 spells CASSAGQTSGRGETQYF. In nucleotides, the CDR3 is TGTGCCAGCAGTGCGGGTCAGACTAGCGGGAGAGGGGAGACCCAGTACTTC. The gene calls are TRBV2 and TRBJ2-5, with TRBD2 matching over 12 bases. The CDR3 consists of 17 residues. In germline, CDR1 is SNHLY, CDR2 FYNNEI. V trimming: 4 bases; J trimming: 5 bases; junction bases outside the gene matches: 11.

This clonotype was counted between two and nine times. CDR3 nucleotides: TGTGCCAGCAGCCAAGGGGTTAGCGGGAGGGCCGACGAGCAGTACTTC. Translation: CASSQGVSGRADEQYF. The rearrangement joins TRBV14 to TRBJ2-7, with 11 bases fitting TRBD2. The V gene end was trimmed by 1 base and the J gene end by 5 bases; junction bases not matched to a gene: 7. Per the germline V gene, CDR1 is SGHDN and CDR2 is FVKESK. The CDR3 has 16 amino acids.

V is TRBV3-1 and J is TRBJ2-2; TRBD1 is a possible D gene (5 bases). CDR3 size: 16 residues. Germline-derived CDR1 and CDR2 are LGHDT and YNNKEL (reference sequence). V gave up 2 bases and J gave up 6 bases, with 16 bases separating them. The DNA of the CDR3 is TGTGCCAGCAGCCAATCCCCGGGCCAGGGTGCCGGGGAGCTGTTTTTT. Its protein is CASSQSPGQGAGELFF. Full variable domain (outside the CDR3, taken from reference TRBV3-1 and TRBJ2-2): DTAVSQTPKYLVTQMGNDKSIKCEQNLGHDTMYWYKQDSKKFLKIMFSYNNKELIINETVPNRFSPKSPDKAHLNLHINSLELGDSAVYFCASSQSPGQGAGELFFGEGSRLTVL.

This clonotype appeared many times. The rearrangement links TRBV7-3 to TRBJ2-3, with TRBD1 as a possible D gene (5 bases). The germline V and J ends were trimmed by 0 bases and 0 bases, with 10 bases remaining between them. CDR1 SGHTA and CDR2 FQGTGA come from the germline V gene. The CDR3 totals 16 residues. DNA of the CDR3: TGTGCCAGCAGCTTAACCAGGGCTGATAGCACAGATACGCAGTATTTT. This sequence encodes CASSLTRADSTDTQYF.

In its sample, this clonotype was seen a few times. The CDR3: CASNQLGGSYEQYF. The CDR3 DNA reads TGTGCCAGCAATCAGCTGGGAGGCTCCTACGAGCAGTACTTC. The chain uses TRBV28 and TRBJ2-7; D perhaps matches TRBD2 (6 bases). V lost 7 bases to trimming and J lost 0 bases, with 13 bases between them. Germline V gives CDR1 MDHEN, CDR2 SYDVKM. CDR3 length equals 14 residues.

This clonotype has more than one count but fewer than ten. The chain links TRBV29-1 to TRBJ2-3, with 13 nucleotides matching TRBD2. CDR3 length: 18 residues. Germline trimming cut 3 bases from V and 1 base from J; bases unmatched to any gene: 10. Germline-derived CDR1 and CDR2 are SQVTM and ANQGSEA. The DNA of the CDR3 is TGCAGCGTTGATGAACCGGGACTAGCGGGAAGTGGCACAGATACGCAGTATTTT. Translating it yields CSVDEPGLAGSGTDTQYF.